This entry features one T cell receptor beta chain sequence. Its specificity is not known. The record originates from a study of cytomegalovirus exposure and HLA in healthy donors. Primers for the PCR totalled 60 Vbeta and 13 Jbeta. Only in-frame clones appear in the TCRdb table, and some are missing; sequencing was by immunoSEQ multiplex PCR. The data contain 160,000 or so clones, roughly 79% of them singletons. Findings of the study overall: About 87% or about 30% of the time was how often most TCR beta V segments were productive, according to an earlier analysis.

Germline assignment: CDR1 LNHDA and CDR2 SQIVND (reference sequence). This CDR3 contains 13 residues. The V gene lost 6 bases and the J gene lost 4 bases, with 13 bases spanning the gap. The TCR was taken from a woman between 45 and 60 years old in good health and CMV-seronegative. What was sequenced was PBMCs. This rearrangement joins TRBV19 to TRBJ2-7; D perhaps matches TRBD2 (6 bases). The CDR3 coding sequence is TGTGCCAGTAGCCCTACAGGAGGGTACGAGCAGTACTTC. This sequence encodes CASSPTGGYEQYF.